This passage covers 23 T cell receptor beta chains from one sample sequenced in a study of blood T cell repertoires in COVID-19. Libraries were prepared by immunoSEQ multiplex PCR; TCRdb keeps only in-frame clonotypes and omits some of them. The sample consists of fewer than 400,000 clones, about nine tenths of them appearing once. Material: peripheral blood. Receptor source: a young woman with COVID-19, enrolled during active disease.

The chain combines TRBV11-2 with TRBJ2-7, with 10 positions matching TRBD2. The CDR3 has 16 amino acids. Germline V gene sequence: CDR1 SGHAT, CDR2 FQNNGV. With V trimmed by 3 bases and J by 0 bases, 5 bases remained unmatched. The CDR3 sequence is CASSLSLAGASYEQYF. The CDR3 DNA sequence: TGTGCCAGCAGCTTGAGCCTAGCGGGAGCCTCCTACGAGCAGTACTTC.

The V call is TRBV27, the J call TRBJ1-1, with D possibly matching TRBD1 (6 bases). V lost 2 bases, J lost 4 bases, and 14 bases lay in between. Per the germline V gene, CDR1 is MNHEY and CDR2 is SMNVEV (reference sequence). The CDR3 has 15 amino acids. The CDR3 DNA sequence: TGTGCCAGCAGTTTAGGTGGGGGCGTTGGCACTGAAGCTTTCTTT. It specifies CASSLGGGVGTEAFF.

The chain uses TRBV10-1 and TRBJ2-3; 10 nucleotides agree with TRBD2. In germline, CDR1 is WNHNN, CDR2 SYGVQD (reference sequence). Germline trimming cut 0 bases from V and 5 bases from J; bases unmatched to any gene: 5. The CDR3 covers 16 residues. For the CDR3, the DNA is TGCGCCAGCAGTGAGTCCCTACTAGCGGGACAAGATACGCAGTATTTT. Translation gives CASSESLLAGQDTQYF.

This rearrangement joins TRBV27 to TRBJ1-2; 9 nucleotides line up with TRBD1. J lost 5 bases, V lost 6 bases, and 13 bases had no gene match. The CDR3 length is 16 residues. Per the germline V gene, CDR1 is MNHEY and CDR2 is SMNVEV (reference sequence). CDR3 loop: CASSPFEDRGRYGYTF. The CDR3 coding sequence is TGTGCCAGCAGCCCGTTCGAGGACAGGGGCAGGTATGGCTACACCTTC.

The chain links TRBV15 to TRBJ1-5; no clear D gene. The CDR3 consists of 15 residues. Germline CDR1 reads LNHNV; CDR2 reads YYDKDF (reference sequence). V lost 6 bases and J lost 0, with 12 bases in between. The DNA of the CDR3 is TGTGCCACCAGTCTACAGCTTTATAGCAATCAGCCCCAGCATTTT. Protein product: CATSLQLYSNQPQHF.

This clone was recorded once. The V gene is TRBV19, the J gene TRBJ1-2; 8 nucleotides line up with TRBD1. CDR1 and CDR2 from the germline V gene are LNHDA and SQIVND (reference sequence). CDR3 size: 15 residues. V gave up 5 bases and J gave up 5 bases; unmatched junction bases: 10. CDR3 loop: CASSQPGQGPYGYTF. The CDR3 nucleotides read TGTGCCAGTAGTCAGCCCGGACAGGGACCTTATGGCTACACCTTC.

The chain links TRBV6-5 to TRBJ1-4; 8 nucleotides match TRBD1. The germline V gene has CDR1 MNHEY and CDR2 SVGAGI. The CDR3 has 14 amino acids. Trimming took 7 bases from V and 5 from J; bases not matched to a gene: 6. The chain's CDR3 is CASNESGGNEKLFF. The CDR3 DNA follows: TGTGCCAGCAACGAGTCAGGGGGCAATGAAAAACTGTTTTTT.

This clone has a single count. This chain links TRBV6-4 with TRBJ1-2; D not resolved. Looked up from germline, CDR1 is MRHNA and CDR2 is SNTAGT. V was trimmed by 6 bases and J by 8 bases, leaving 28 bases between them. The CDR3 is 17 amino acids. As DNA, the CDR3 is TGTGCCAGCAGCGGGGAAGGGTCCCCTGCTCCAGGTTCCGGCTACACCTTC. It translates to CASSGEGSPAPGSGYTF.

CDR3 sequence reads: CASRGGLSSGNTIYF. The CDR3 bases are TGTGCCAGCAGGGGCGGACTGTCCTCTGGAAACACCATATATTTT. The chain has TRBV6-5 and TRBJ1-3; D is undetermined. CDR1 MNHEY and CDR2 SVGAGI come from the germline V gene. This CDR3 spans 15 amino acids. V was trimmed by 6 bases and J by 0 bases, leaving 12 bases between them.

The chain carries TRBV19 and TRBJ1-2, with D perhaps matching TRBD1 (6 bases). Looked up from germline, CDR1 is LNHDA and CDR2 is SQIVND (reference sequence). The CDR3 runs to 14 residues. V was cut by 2 bases and J by 2 bases, with 9 bases left in between. CDR3 region: CASSINRANYGYTF. CDR3 DNA sequence: TGTGCCAGTAGTATAAACAGGGCGAACTATGGCTACACCTTC.

The chain combines TRBV10-2 with TRBJ2-2, with TRBD2 matching 12 bases. Trimming removed 11 bases from V and 3 bases from J; junction bases left unmatched: 13. This CDR3 contains 17 residues. Germline V gene data show CDR1 as WSHSY and CDR2 as SAAADI. The CDR3 here is CAGGPSGRAADTGELFF. Written as DNA, the CDR3 is TGCGCCGGGGGGCCTAGCGGGAGGGCCGCAGACACCGGGGAGCTGTTTTTT.

The gene calls are TRBV25-1 and TRBJ1-1, with D tentatively TRBD1 (6 bases). V lost 6 bases to trimming and J lost 1 base, with 9 bases between them. CDR1 is MGHDK, CDR2 SYGVNS, per germline. This CDR3 is 13 amino acids long. CDR3 in amino acids: CASRKTGNTEAFF. The CDR3 DNA reads TGTGCCAGCAGGAAGACAGGGAACACTGAAGCTTTCTTT.

Remarks on this clone: Its ends do not fully match the called genes, so a read error is possible. The identical CDR3 is also encoded by other nucleotide sequences in the sample. The J gene is TRBJ2-7, the V gene TRBV28; D may be TRBD2 (6 bases). Germline V gives CDR1 MDHEN, CDR2 SYDVKM. The CDR3 sequence is 13 residues long. The CDR3 spells CASTFGGGYEQYF. DNA for the CDR3: TGTGCCAGCACCTTTGGTGGGGGGTACGAGCAATACTTC.

J is TRBJ2-2 and V is TRBV25-1; possible D gene TRBD2, 6 bases. V was clipped by 1 base and J by 6 bases, with 15 bases between them. CDR1 is MGHDK, CDR2 SYGVNS, per germline. The CDR3 has 16 residues. CDR3 in amino acids: CASSELGGESPGELFF. The CDR3 DNA is TGTGCCAGCAGTGAATTGGGGGGAGAGTCCCCCGGGGAGCTGTTTTTT.

The chain joins TRBV28 to TRBJ1-5, with no clear D. The CDR3 sequence is 11 residues long. Germline loops: CDR1 MDHEN, CDR2 SYDVKM. The V end lost 6 bases, the J end lost 4 bases, and 4 bases lay between the germline ends. CDR3 sequence reads: CASRTNQPQHF. Written as DNA, the CDR3 is TGTGCCAGCAGAACTAATCAGCCCCAGCATTTT.

The genes are TRBV9 and TRBJ2-1, with 10 positions matching TRBD2. Germline assignment: CDR1 SGDLS and CDR2 YYNGEE. The V and J ends lost 0 bases and 5 bases, in that order; junction bases with no gene match: 8. This CDR3 has 17 residues. The CDR3 is CASSVDTLAGVDNEQFF. CDR3 coding DNA: TGTGCCAGCAGCGTAGACACCCTAGCGGGAGTAGACAATGAGCAGTTCTTC.

V and J are TRBV20-1 and TRBJ1-3; a weak D match, TRBD1 (5 bases). This CDR3 is 16 amino acids long. From germline, CDR1 is DFQATT and CDR2 SNEGSKA (reference sequence). The V gene lost 3 bases and the J gene lost 4 bases, with 19 bases spanning the gap. In DNA form, the CDR3 reads TGCAGTGCTAGTAGTAGTGGGGCGTTGACGGGAAACACCATATATTTT. As protein: CSASSSGALTGNTIYF.

The rearrangement links TRBV6-5 to TRBJ1-2, with 8 bases matching TRBD1. Trimming removed 6 bases from V and 2 bases from J; junction bases left unmatched: 5. This CDR3 spans 14 amino acids. Germline CDR1 and CDR2: MNHEY and SVGAGI. The CDR3 reads CASSQRQGNYGYTF. CDR3 bases: TGTGCCAGCAGCCAACGACAGGGGAACTATGGCTACACCTTC.

The chain has TRBV28 and TRBJ1-2; D is undetermined. CDR1 and CDR2 (germline): MDHEN, SYDVKM. The CDR3 has 13 residues. V lost 6 bases to trimming and J lost 5 bases, with 13 bases between them. This CDR3 is CASRPSGGYGYTF. In DNA form, the CDR3 reads TGTGCCAGCAGACCCTCAGGAGGGTATGGCTACACCTTC.

V and J are TRBV5-4 and TRBJ2-2, with TRBD2 identical over 12 bases. The junction had 6 bases not matched to a gene; V was cut back by 0 bases and J by 3 bases. This CDR3 spans 18 amino acids. CDR1 is SGHNT and CDR2 is YYREEE in the germline V gene (reference sequence). CDR3 residues: CASSLALAGGLDTGELFF. The DNA for the CDR3 is TGTGCCAGCAGCTTGGCTCTAGCGGGAGGGTTGGACACCGGGGAGCTGTTTTTT.

This clone was observed a handful of times. The CDR3, as DNA: TGTGCCAGCAGCGCCAACAGGTTCTCTGGAAACACCATATATTTT. Its protein product is CASSANRFSGNTIYF. V and J are TRBV7-8 and TRBJ1-3; a possible D gene is TRBD1 (5 bases). V was shortened by 5 bases and J by 0 bases, with 11 bases between the two germline ends. The germline V gene has CDR1 SGHVS and CDR2 FQNEAQ. The CDR3 has 15 amino acids.

The chain uses TRBV3-1 (or the pseudogene TRBV3-2) and TRBJ2-4; D is uncertain. Germline V gene sequence: CDR1 LGHDT, CDR2 YNNKEL (reference sequence). The CDR3 is 16 amino acids. V lost 4 bases, J lost 2 bases, and 15 bases lay in between. CDR3: CASSRGLVDSKNIQYF. CDR3 sequence (DNA): TGTGCCAGCAGCCGCGGATTAGTGGATTCCAAAAACATTCAGTACTTC.

The chain links TRBV7-9 to TRBJ2-7, with TRBD2 matching 7 bases. J gave up 5 bases and V 5 bases, and 9 bases lay outside the gene matches. This CDR3 has 14 residues. Germline V gives CDR1 SEHNR, CDR2 FQNEAQ (reference sequence). DNA of the CDR3: TGTGCCAGCAGCCCCCTGGGGGGAGGGAACGAGCAGTACTTC. As protein: CASSPLGGGNEQYF.